This TCR beta chain was obtained from a study of cytomegalovirus exposure and HLA in healthy donors. Study as a whole: The same platform used for the 650 to 850 first-cohort repertoires was also used for the approximately 120 validation repertoires, as a later analysis reported. Findings and caveats of the study: Usually a TCR sequence was rare, but some public TCRs were found in many donors. The authors listed approximately 150 TCR beta chains as cytomegalovirus-associated.

The donors formed part of the 120-subject validation cohort, distinct from the approximately 670-subject first cohort. Sequenced by immunoSEQ multiplex PCR; TCRdb stores in-frame clones only, minus some. The table includes fewer than 400,000 clones, 86% detected once. In regard to this clone: The antigen is unknown.

The V gene's germline CDR1 is SGHTA and CDR2 FQGNSA. The CDR3 loop spans 14 amino acids. With V trimmed by 2 bases and J by 2 bases, 3 bases remained unmatched. J is TRBJ2-7 and V is TRBV7-2; 7 bases align to TRBD2. This TCR was recovered from a young woman in good health and CMV-seronegative. The sample taken for sequencing was PBMCs. This chain's CDR3 is CASSLIRGAYEQYF. As DNA, the CDR3 is TGTGCCAGCAGCTTAATCCGGGGGGCCTACGAGCAGTACTTC.